What follows are 18 T cell receptor beta chains derived from one specimen sequenced in a study of beta chain features in type 1 diabetes. The study reverse transcribed the entire isolated RNA, so it sequenced expressed TCRB transcripts. TCRdb's copy holds only in-frame clones and misses some; the assay was immunoSEQ multiplex PCR. This sample has around 500,000 clones, with approximately 30% found just once. The sequenced material came from naive CD4+ T cells from blood. Receptor source: a man younger than 35 in good health.

The chain links TRBV2 to TRBJ1-5; D remains unclear. The germline CDR1 and CDR2 sequences are SNHLY and FYNNEI. The CDR3 is 12 amino acids. The ends were cut back, 4 bases at V and 5 bases at J, with 6 bases in the middle. As DNA, the CDR3 is TGTGCCAGCAGTGGAGAATATCAGCCCCAGCATTTT. Protein: CASSGEYQPQHF.

This sequence joins TRBV27 and TRBJ2-1, with D possibly being TRBD1 (6 bases). The CDR3 runs to 14 residues. V was shortened by 8 bases and J by 6 bases, with 17 bases between the two germline ends. Germline V CDR1 and CDR2: MNHEY, SMNVEV (reference sequence). The CDR3 nucleotides read TGTGCCAGCTCGGGACACTCAACGCCCAATGAGCAGTTCTTC. It codes for CASSGHSTPNEQFF.

This chain links TRBV5-4 with TRBJ2-5, with D possibly matching TRBD2 (6 bases). CDR1 SGHNT and CDR2 YYREEE come from the germline V gene (reference sequence). The CDR3 runs 13 residues. Trimming removed 4 bases at V and 0 bases at J, with 7 bases between. The DNA for the CDR3 is TGTGCCAGCAGCCTAGCGTACCAAGAGACCCAGTACTTC. Amino acids: CASSLAYQETQYF.

There are a few counts of this clone. The chain joins TRBV29-1 to TRBJ2-4; 12 positions agree with TRBD2. The CDR3 spans 14 residues. The germline V gene encodes CDR1 SQVTM and CDR2 ANQGSEA. V lost 4 bases, J lost 7 bases, and 5 bases stayed unmatched. The CDR3 sequence is CSVGLAGGANIQYF. For the CDR3, the DNA is TGCAGCGTTGGCCTAGCGGGAGGGGCGAACATTCAGTACTTC.

This clone was picked up a small number of times. V and J are TRBV29-1 and TRBJ1-5; TRBD1 is a possible D gene (6 bases). CDR1 is SQVTM and CDR2 is ANQGSEA in the germline V gene. V shed 4 bases and J shed 4 bases, with 11 bases lying between them. This CDR3 comprises 13 residues. As DNA, the CDR3 is TGCAGCGTTGCCCACAGGGAAAATCAGCCCCAGCATTTT. Amino acid sequence: CSVAHRENQPQHF. Looking up the rest from reference TRBV29-1 and TRBJ1-5 gives the full variable domain: SAVISQKPSRDICQRGTSLTIQCQVDSQVTMMFWYRQQPGQSLTLIATANQGSEATYESGFVIDKFPISRPNLTFSTLTVSNMSPEDSSIYLCSVAHRENQPQHFGDGTRLSIL.

The chain couples TRBV20-1 to TRBJ1-1; D not resolved. Germline CDR1 is DFQATT and CDR2 is SNEGSKA (reference sequence). The CDR3 is 11 residues long. Trimming stripped 1 base from V and 9 bases from J, with 9 bases between. CDR3 sequence: CSARGAYQAFF. The CDR3 region has the DNA TGCAGTGCTAGAGGGGCATACCAAGCTTTCTTT.

This clone turned up a few times. The same CDR3 arises from other DNA sequences in this sample as well. V is TRBV30 and J is TRBJ1-1; unclear D gene. The CDR3 consists of 12 residues. CDR1 and CDR2 (germline): GTSNPN, SVGIG (reference sequence). V lost 2 bases, J lost 5 bases, and 9 bases lay in between. The DNA of the CDR3 is TGTGCCTGGAGTCGGGATTATACTGAAGCTTTCTTT. Translated, it gives CAWSRDYTEAFF.

The V and J genes are TRBV6-5 and TRBJ2-2, with 7 bases aligning to TRBD2. Germline values: CDR1 MNHEY, CDR2 SVGAGI. The CDR3 is 14 amino acids. Trimming took 2 bases from V and 8 from J; bases not matched to a gene: 5. CDR3 in amino acids: CASSYGLAAGELFF. The CDR3 DNA sequence: TGTGCCAGCAGTTACGGGCTAGCGGCAGGGGAGCTGTTTTTT.

The V call is TRBV7-8, the J call TRBJ2-1; 15 bases line up with TRBD2. Per germline, CDR1 SGHVS and CDR2 FQNEAQ. The CDR3 has 16 amino acids. J gave up 8 bases and V 4 bases, and 6 bases lay outside the gene matches. CDR3 nucleotides: TGTGCCAGCAGCTCCACTCGGACTAGCGGGAGGGATGAGCAGTTCTTC. Its protein is CASSSTRTSGRDEQFF.

This clone was seen a handful of times. The V call is TRBV7-9, the J call TRBJ2-7; TRBD1 aligns across 9 bases. Per germline, CDR1 SEHNR and CDR2 FQNEAQ (reference sequence). The J segment lost 5 bases and the V segment lost 5 bases, leaving 7 bases of the junction unmatched. The CDR3 length is 14 residues. The CDR3 DNA reads TGTGCCAGCAGCGCAACCGGGACAGGGAACGAGCAGTACTTC. As protein: CASSATGTGNEQYF.

The sample holds a few counts of this clone. This CDR3 reads CATSPGGVNQPQHF. CDR3 DNA: TGTGCCACCAGCCCCGGGGGGGTCAATCAGCCCCAGCATTTT. This chain links TRBV15 with TRBJ1-5, with a weak D call TRBD1 (5 bases). From germline, CDR1 is LNHNV and CDR2 YYDKDF (reference sequence). V lost 5 bases and J lost 3, with 11 bases in between. The CDR3 runs to 14 residues.

This chain connects TRBV14 to TRBJ2-3; D is uncertain. Trimming removed 8 bases from V and 4 bases from J, with 7 bases in between. The CDR3 spans 11 residues. The germline gives CDR1 SGHDN, CDR2 FVKESK. The CDR3 nucleotides read TGTGCCAGCGGCTTGGCAGATACGCAGTATTTT. Encoded protein: CASGLADTQYF. The full variable domain, its missing parts supplied by reference TRBV14 and TRBJ2-3, is EAGVTQFPSHSVIEKGQTVTLRCDPISGHDNLYWYRRVMGKEIKFLLHFVKESKQDESGMPNNRFLAERTGGTYSTLKVQPAELEDSGVYFCASGLADTQYFGPGTRLTVL.

This sequence joins TRBV7-9 and TRBJ2-7, with 9 bases fitting TRBD2. Losses at the gene ends were 5 bases for V and 0 bases for J; bases not matched to a gene: 5. The germline CDR1 and CDR2 sequences are SEHNR and FQNEAQ (reference sequence). The CDR3 loop spans 15 amino acids. The CDR3 nucleotides read TGTGCCAGCAGCACAGGGACTAGCAGCTCCTACGAGCAGTACTTC. It yields the protein CASSTGTSSSYEQYF. The whole variable domain, filled in from reference TRBV7-9 and TRBJ2-7, reads DTGVSQNPRHKITKRGQNVTFRCDPISEHNRLYWYRQTLGQGPEFLTYFQNEAQLEKSRLLSDRFSAERPKGSFSTLEIQRTEQGDSAMYLCASSTGTSSSYEQYFGPGTRLTVT.

The table lists this clone with a few counts. The CDR3 is CASSLYQETQYF. The CDR3 coding sequence is TGTGCCAGCAGTTTGTACCAAGAGACCCAGTACTTC. V and J are TRBV2 and TRBJ2-5; D is ambiguous. The CDR3 is 12 residues long. Trimming shortened V by 5 bases and J by 0 bases, and 4 bases separated the two germline ends. Germline-derived CDR1 and CDR2 are SNHLY and FYNNEI.

The table lists this clone with a few counts. Other DNA sequences in this sample translate to the same CDR3. J is TRBJ1-1 and V is TRBV30; 7 nucleotides align to TRBD1. The CDR3 totals 12 residues. Trimming took 5 bases from V and 3 from J; bases not matched to a gene: 3. Looked up from germline, CDR1 is GTSNPN and CDR2 is SVGIG (reference sequence). Here the CDR3 reads CAWDRADTEAFF. In DNA, the CDR3 is TGTGCCTGGGACAGGGCAGACACTGAAGCTTTCTTT. Complete variable domain (other parts from reference TRBV30 and TRBJ1-1): SQTIHQWPATLVQPVGSPLSLECTVEGTSNPNLYWYRQAAGRGLQLLFYSVGIGQISSEVPQNLSASRPQDRQFILSSKKLLLSDSGFYLCAWDRADTEAFFGQGTRLTVV.

The chain couples TRBV30 to TRBJ1-5; 7 bases are shared with TRBD1. Per the germline V gene, CDR1 is GTSNPN and CDR2 is SVGIG (reference sequence). The CDR3 consists of 13 residues. Unmatched junction bases numbered 8, after V lost 5 bases and J lost 7 bases. CDR3 amino acids: CAWDHRGGQPQHF. The CDR3 bases are TGTGCCTGGGACCACAGGGGCGGACAGCCCCAGCATTTT. The full variable domain, with the rest looked up from reference TRBV30 and TRBJ1-5, is SQTIHQWPATLVQPVGSPLSLECTVEGTSNPNLYWYRQAAGRGLQLLFYSVGIGQISSEVPQNLSASRPQDRQFILSSKKLLLSDSGFYLCAWDHRGGQPQHFGDGTRLSIL.

DNA for the CDR3: TGCGCCAGTGGACTAGCGGGAGTCTACAATGAGCAGTTCTTC. The encoded protein is CASGLAGVYNEQFF. The chain is built from TRBV4-3 and TRBJ2-1, with 13 bases matching TRBD2. Germline trimming cut 9 bases from V and 3 bases from J; bases unmatched to any gene: 2. The CDR3 is made up of 14 amino acids. CDR1 LGHNA and CDR2 YSLEER come from the germline V gene.

V and J are TRBV2 and TRBJ2-5, with D unresolved. The V gene's germline CDR1 is SNHLY and CDR2 FYNNEI. V lost 3 bases to trimming and J lost 1 base, with 6 bases between them. The CDR3 covers 13 residues. The CDR3 protein is CASSDRTQETQYF. CDR3 DNA sequence: TGTGCCAGCAGTGACAGGACCCAAGAGACCCAGTACTTC.